This TCR beta chain was obtained from a study of breast tumors, draining lymph nodes, adjacent tissues. General study findings and limits: Compared with basal-like, luminal-like tumors shared significantly more repertoire with nontumor tissue. The lymph node origin of tumor T cells was framed as consistent with a hypothesis, not demonstrated.

The CDR3 spans 17 residues. With V trimmed by 0 bases and J by 3 bases, 9 bases remained unmatched. Germline V gives CDR1 LGHNA, CDR2 YNFKEQ. This clonotype is classed as medium-sized. Antigen specificity is unknown. TCRdb fed the multiplex PCR reads into MiXCR, producing one record per CDR3 protein. The table has 17,000 or so distinct CDR3 sequences, roughly 60% seen once; the top ten hold approximately 20%. The source material was tumor-adjacent breast tissue. The J gene is TRBJ1-2, the V gene TRBV4-2, with 8 bases fitting TRBD1. The source of this sequence is a female donor with breast cancer. Some clones in this sample may be carry-over from other donors' samples. CDR3 bases: TGTGCCAGCAGCCAAGATCGCGGGACAGGTGGATACTATGGCTACACCTTC. Its protein is CASSQDRGTGGYYGYTF.